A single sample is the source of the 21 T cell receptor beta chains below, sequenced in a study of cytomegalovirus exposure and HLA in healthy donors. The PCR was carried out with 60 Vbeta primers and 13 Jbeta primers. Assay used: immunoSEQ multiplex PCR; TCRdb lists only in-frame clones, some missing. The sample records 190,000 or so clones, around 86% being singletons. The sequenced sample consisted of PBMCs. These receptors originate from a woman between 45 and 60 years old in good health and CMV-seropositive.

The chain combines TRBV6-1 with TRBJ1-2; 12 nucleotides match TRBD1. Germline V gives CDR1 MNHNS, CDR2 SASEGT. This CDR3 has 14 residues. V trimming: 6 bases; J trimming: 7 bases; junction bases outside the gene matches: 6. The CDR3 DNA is TGTGCCAGCAGCCGGGGACAGGGGGCTGGTGGCTACACCTTC. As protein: CASSRGQGAGGYTF.

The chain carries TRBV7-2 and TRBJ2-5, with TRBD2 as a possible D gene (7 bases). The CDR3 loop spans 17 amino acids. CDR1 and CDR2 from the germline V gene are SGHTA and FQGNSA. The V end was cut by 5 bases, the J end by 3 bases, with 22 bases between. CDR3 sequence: CASSQPPRGAIEETQYF. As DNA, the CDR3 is TGTGCCAGCAGCCAACCCCCCCGGGGGGCTATAGAAGAGACCCAGTACTTC.

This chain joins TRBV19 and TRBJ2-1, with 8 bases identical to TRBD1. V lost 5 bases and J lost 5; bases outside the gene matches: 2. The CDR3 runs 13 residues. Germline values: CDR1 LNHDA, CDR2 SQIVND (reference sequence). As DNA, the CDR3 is TGTGCCAGTAGTCAGGGGGCTAACAATGAGCAGTTCTTC. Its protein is CASSQGANNEQFF.

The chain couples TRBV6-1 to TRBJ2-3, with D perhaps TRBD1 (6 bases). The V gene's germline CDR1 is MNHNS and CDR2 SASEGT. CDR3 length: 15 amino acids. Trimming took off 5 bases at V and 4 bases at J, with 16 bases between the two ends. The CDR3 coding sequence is TGTGCCAGCAGTTTCTTAGGGGGTGACCCAGATACGCAGTATTTT. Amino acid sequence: CASSFLGGDPDTQYF.

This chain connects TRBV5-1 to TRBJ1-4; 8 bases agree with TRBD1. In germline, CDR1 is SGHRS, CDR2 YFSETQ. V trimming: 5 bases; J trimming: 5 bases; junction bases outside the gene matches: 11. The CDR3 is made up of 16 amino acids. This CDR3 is CASRGQGESRNEKLFF. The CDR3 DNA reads TGCGCCAGCAGAGGACAGGGAGAGAGTCGGAATGAAAAACTGTTTTTT.

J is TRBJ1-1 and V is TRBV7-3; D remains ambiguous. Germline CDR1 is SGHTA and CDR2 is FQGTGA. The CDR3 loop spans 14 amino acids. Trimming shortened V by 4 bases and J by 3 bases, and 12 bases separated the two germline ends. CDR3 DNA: TGTGCCAGCAGCTCCGGGTCCGATCACACTGAAGCTTTCTTT. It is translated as CASSSGSDHTEAFF.

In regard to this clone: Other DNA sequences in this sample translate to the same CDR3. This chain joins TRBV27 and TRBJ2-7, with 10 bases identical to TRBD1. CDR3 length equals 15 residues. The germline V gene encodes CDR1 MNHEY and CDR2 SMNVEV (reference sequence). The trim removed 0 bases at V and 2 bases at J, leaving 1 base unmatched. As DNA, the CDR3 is TGTGCCAGCAGTTTATCCGGGACAGGGGCCTACGAGCAGTACTTC. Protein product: CASSLSGTGAYEQYF.

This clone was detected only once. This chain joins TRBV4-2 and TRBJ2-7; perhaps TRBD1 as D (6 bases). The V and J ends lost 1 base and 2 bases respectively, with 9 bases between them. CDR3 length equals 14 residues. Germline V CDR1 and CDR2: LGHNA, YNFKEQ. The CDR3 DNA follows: TGTGCCAGCAGCCAAGGTTACAGGGCCTACGAGCAGTACTTC. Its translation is CASSQGYRAYEQYF.

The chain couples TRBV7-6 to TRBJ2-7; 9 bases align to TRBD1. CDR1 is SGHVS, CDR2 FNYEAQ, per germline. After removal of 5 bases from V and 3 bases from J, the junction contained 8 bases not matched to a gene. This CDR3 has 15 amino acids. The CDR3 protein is CASSKRTGVHYEQYF. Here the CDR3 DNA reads TGTGCCAGCAGCAAGAGGACAGGGGTGCACTACGAGCAGTACTTC.

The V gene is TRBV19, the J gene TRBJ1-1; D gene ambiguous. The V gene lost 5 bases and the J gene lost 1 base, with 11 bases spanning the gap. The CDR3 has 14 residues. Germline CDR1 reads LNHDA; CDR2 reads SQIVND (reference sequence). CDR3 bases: TGTGCCAGTAGTGATACAGAAGCGAACACTGAAGCTTTCTTT. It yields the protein CASSDTEANTEAFF.

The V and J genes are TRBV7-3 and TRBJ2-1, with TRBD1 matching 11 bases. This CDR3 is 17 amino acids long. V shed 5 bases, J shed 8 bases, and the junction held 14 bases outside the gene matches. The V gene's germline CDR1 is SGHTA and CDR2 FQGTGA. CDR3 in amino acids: CASSLHPGTGGSDEQFF. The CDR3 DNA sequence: TGTGCCAGCAGCCTCCATCCAGGGACAGGGGGTTCTGATGAGCAGTTCTTC.

CDR3 DNA sequence: TGTGCCAGCAGCTTAGATAGGGTGGACTACCTTTTCGGGGCTGGAAACACCATATATTTT. Encoded protein: CASSLDRVDYLFGAGNTIYF. V usage is TRBV11-2 and J usage is TRBJ1-3; D ambiguous. CDR1 is SGHAT, CDR2 FQNNGV, per germline. V was cut by 0 bases and J by 2 bases, with 23 bases left in between. The CDR3 contains 20 residues. Drawing the rest from reference TRBV11-2 and TRBJ1-3, the complete variable domain is EAGVAQSPRYKIIEKRQSVAFWCNPISGHATLYWYQQILGQGPKLLIQFQNNGVVDDSQLPKDRFSAERLKGVDSTLKIQPAKLEDSAVYLCASSLDRVDYLFGAGNTIYFGEGSWLTVV.

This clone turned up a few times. CDR3 DNA: TGTGCCAGCAGTGAACCGGGGGGGATTGGGAACACTGAAGCTTTCTTT. Translated: CASSEPGGIGNTEAFF. This chain uses TRBV6-1 with TRBJ1-1; a weak D match, TRBD1 (5 bases). CDR1 is MNHNS, CDR2 SASEGT, per germline. The CDR3 is 16 amino acids. Trimming took off 2 bases at V and 1 base at J, with 14 bases between the two ends.

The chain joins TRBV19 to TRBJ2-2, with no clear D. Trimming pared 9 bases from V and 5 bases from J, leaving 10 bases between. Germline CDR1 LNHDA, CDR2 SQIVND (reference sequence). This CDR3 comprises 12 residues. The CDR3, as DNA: TGTGCCAGCAGTCTCGGGACCGGGGAGCTGTTTTTT. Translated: CASSLGTGELFF.

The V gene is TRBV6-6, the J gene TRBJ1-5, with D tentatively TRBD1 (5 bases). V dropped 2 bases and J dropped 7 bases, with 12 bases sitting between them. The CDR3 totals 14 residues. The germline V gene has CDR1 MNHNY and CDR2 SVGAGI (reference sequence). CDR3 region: CASSYPGRGQPQHF. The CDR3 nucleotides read TGTGCCAGCAGTTACCCAGGGCGAGGACAGCCCCAGCATTTT.

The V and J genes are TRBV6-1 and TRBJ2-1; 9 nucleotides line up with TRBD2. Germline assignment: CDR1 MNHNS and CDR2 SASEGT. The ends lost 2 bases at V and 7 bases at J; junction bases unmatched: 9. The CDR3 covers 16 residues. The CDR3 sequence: CASSEWGRGGVNEQFF. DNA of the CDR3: TGTGCCAGCAGTGAATGGGGGCGGGGGGGCGTGAATGAGCAGTTCTTC.

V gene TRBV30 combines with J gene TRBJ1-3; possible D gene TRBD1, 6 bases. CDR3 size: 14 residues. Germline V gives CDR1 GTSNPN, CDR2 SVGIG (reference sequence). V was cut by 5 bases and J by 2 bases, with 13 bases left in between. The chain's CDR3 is CAWWGRGAGNTIYF. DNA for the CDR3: TGTGCCTGGTGGGGGCGAGGCGCTGGAAACACCATATATTTT. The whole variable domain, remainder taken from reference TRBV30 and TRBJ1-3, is SQTIHQWPATLVQPVGSPLSLECTVEGTSNPNLYWYRQAAGRGLQLLFYSVGIGQISSEVPQNLSASRPQDRQFILSSKKLLLSDSGFYLCAWWGRGAGNTIYFGEGSWLTVV.

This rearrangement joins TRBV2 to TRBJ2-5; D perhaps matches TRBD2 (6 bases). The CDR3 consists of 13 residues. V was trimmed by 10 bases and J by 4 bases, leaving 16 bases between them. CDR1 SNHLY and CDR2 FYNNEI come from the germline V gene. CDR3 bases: TGTGCCACCAGCGGAGGGGCTGGAGAGACCCAGTACTTC. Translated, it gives CATSGGAGETQYF.

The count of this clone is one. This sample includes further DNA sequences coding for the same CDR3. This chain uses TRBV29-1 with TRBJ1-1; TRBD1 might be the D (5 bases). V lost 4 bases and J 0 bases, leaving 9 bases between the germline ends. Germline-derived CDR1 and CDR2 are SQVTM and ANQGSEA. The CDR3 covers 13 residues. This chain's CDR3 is CSVGGTVNTEAFF. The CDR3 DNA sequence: TGCAGCGTTGGGGGCACGGTGAACACTGAAGCTTTCTTT.

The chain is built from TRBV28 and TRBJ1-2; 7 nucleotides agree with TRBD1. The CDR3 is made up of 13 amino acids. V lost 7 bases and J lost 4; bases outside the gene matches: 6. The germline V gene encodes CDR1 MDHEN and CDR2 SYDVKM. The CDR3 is CASNPGGLYGYTF. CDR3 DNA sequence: TGTGCCAGCAACCCAGGGGGACTCTATGGCTACACCTTC.

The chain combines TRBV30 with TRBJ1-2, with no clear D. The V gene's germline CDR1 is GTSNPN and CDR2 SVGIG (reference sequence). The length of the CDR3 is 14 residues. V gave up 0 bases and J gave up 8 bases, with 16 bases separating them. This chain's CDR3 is CAWSVRRRVVGYTF. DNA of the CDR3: TGTGCCTGGAGTGTAAGGCGGAGGGTGGTGGGCTACACCTTC.